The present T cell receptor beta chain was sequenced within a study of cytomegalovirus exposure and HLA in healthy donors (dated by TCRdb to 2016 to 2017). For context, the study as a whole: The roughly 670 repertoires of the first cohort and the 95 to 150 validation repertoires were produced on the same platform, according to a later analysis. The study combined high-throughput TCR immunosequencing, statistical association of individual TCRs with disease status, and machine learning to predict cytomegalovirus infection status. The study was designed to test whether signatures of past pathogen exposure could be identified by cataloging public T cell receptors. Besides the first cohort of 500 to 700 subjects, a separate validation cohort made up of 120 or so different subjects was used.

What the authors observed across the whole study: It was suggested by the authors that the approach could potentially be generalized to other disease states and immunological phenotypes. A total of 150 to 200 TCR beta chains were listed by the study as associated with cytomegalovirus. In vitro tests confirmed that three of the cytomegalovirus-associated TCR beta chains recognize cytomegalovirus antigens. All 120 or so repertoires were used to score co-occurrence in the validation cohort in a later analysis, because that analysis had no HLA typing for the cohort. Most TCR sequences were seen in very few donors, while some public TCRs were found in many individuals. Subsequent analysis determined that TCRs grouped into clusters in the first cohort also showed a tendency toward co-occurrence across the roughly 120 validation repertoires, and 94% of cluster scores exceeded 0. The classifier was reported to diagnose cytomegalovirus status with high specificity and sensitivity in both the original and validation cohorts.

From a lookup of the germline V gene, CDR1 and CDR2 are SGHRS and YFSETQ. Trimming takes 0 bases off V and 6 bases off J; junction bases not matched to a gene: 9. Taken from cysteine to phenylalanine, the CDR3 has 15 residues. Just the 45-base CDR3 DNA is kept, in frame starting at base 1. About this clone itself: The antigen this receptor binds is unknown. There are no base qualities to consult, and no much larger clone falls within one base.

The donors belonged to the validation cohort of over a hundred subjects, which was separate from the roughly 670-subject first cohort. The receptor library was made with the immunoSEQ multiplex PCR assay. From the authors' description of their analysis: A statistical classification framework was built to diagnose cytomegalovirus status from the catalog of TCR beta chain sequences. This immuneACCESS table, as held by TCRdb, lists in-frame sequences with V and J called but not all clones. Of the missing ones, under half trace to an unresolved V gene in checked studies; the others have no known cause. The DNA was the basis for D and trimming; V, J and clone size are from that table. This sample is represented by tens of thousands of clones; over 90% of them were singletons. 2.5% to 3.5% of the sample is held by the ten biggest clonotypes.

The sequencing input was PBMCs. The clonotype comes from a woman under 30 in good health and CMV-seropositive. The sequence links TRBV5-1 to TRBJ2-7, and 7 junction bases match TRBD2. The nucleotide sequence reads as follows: TGCGCCAGCAGCTTGGCCCATGGGAGGGCCGGCGAGCAGTACTTC. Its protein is CASSLAHGRAGEQYF.